These 13 T cell receptor beta chains came from one sample sequenced in a study of shared clonotypes between healthy human individuals. Using immunoSEQ multiplex PCR, the repertoire was profiled, and TCRdb retains in-frame clones only, with some absent. The sample comprises about 2.4 million clones, around nine tenths of which are singletons, and roughly 0.14% rests with the top ten. The sequencing sample was made of naive CD4+ T cells sorted from blood. Subset described: CD45RA+ positively selected. These receptors originate from a man aged 18 to 29 in good health.

This chain joins TRBV21-1 and TRBJ1-1. TRBV21-1 is reported as a pseudogene. The CDR3 runs to 13 residues. The CDR3 here is CASSKRRGEEAFF. The CDR3 DNA is TGTGCCAGCAGCAAAAGACGGGGAGAAGAAGCTTTCTTT.

The rearrangement uses TRBV29-1 and TRBJ1-1, with 8 bases lining up with TRBD1. Germline V gives CDR1 SQVTM, CDR2 ANQGSEA. The CDR3 is 14 amino acids. After removal of 6 bases from V and 0 bases from J, the junction contained 6 bases not matched to a gene. CDR3 DNA: TGCAGCGTCGACCGGACAGGGCTGAACACTGAAGCTTTCTTT. This translates into CSVDRTGLNTEAFF.

The rearrangement links TRBV9 to TRBJ2-5; 9 bases are shared with TRBD2. V trimming: 0 bases; J trimming: 3 bases; junction bases outside the gene matches: 3. There are 15 residues in the CDR3. Germline V gives CDR1 SGDLS, CDR2 YYNGEE. This CDR3 is CASSVVGLAEETQYF. Written as DNA, the CDR3 is TGTGCCAGCAGCGTAGTGGGACTAGCAGAAGAGACCCAGTACTTC.

This clone turned up a few times. The chain is built from TRBV5-1 and TRBJ1-6; 7 bases line up with TRBD1. The J segment lost 7 bases and the V segment lost 7 bases, leaving 5 bases of the junction unmatched. The CDR3 runs 13 residues. The V gene's germline CDR1 is SGHRS and CDR2 YFSETQ. The CDR3 spells CASRGTANSPLHF. The DNA of the CDR3 is TGCGCCAGCCGGGGGACAGCCAATTCACCCCTCCACTTT.

This clone came up once. The genes are TRBV27 and TRBJ1-2, with 8 bases identical to TRBD1. Unmatched junction bases numbered 5, after V lost 4 bases and J lost 4 bases. The CDR3 covers 14 residues. Germline lookup yields CDR1 MNHEY and CDR2 SMNVEV (reference sequence). The CDR3 sequence is CASSSPDRGYGYTF. The CDR3 bases are TGTGCCAGCAGTTCCCCCGACAGGGGCTATGGCTACACCTTC.

The chain couples TRBV23-1 to TRBJ1-1, with TRBD1 as a possible D gene (6 bases). TRBV23-1 is labeled an ORF, and its function is uncertain. This CDR3 is built from 16 residues. Trimming removed 4 bases from V and 3 bases from J, with 18 bases in between. The CDR3 protein is CASSRGGETGDTEAFF. CDR3 sequence (DNA): TGCGCCAGCAGTCGAGGGGGGGAGACAGGCGACACTGAAGCTTTCTTT.

The chain carries TRBV18 and TRBJ1-3, with 7 bases identical to TRBD1. The junction had 4 bases not matched to a gene; V was cut back by 2 bases and J by 3 bases. This CDR3 has 15 residues. In germline, CDR1 is KGHSH, CDR2 LQKENI. CDR3: CASSPTGDIGNTIYF. As DNA, the CDR3 is TGTGCCAGCTCACCAACAGGGGATATTGGAAACACCATATATTTT. The entire variable domain, with the rest obtained from reference TRBV18 and TRBJ1-3, is as follows: NAGVMQNPRHLVRRRGQEARLRCSPMKGHSHVYWYRQLPEEGLKFMVYLQKENIIDESGMPKERFSAEFPKEGPSILRIQQVVRGDSAAYFCASSPTGDIGNTIYFGEGSWLTVV.

This clone was seen once. The chain employs TRBV19 and TRBJ2-7; TRBD2 is a possible D gene (5 bases). Germline values: CDR1 LNHDA, CDR2 SQIVND (reference sequence). V was clipped by 7 bases and J by 2 bases, with 15 bases between them. This CDR3 is 14 amino acids long. For the CDR3, the DNA is TGTGCCAGTACCGCGGAGGAGCCGCCCTACGAGCAGTACTTC. Amino acids: CASTAEEPPYEQYF.

As for this clone: Other DNA sequences from this sample encode an identical CDR3 as well. V gene TRBV18 combines with J gene TRBJ2-7, with TRBD2 matching 7 bases. Looked up from germline, CDR1 is KGHSH and CDR2 is LQKENI. The V segment lost 2 bases and the J segment 2 bases; nucleotides outside the gene matches: 0. The CDR3 sequence is 13 residues long. CDR3 bases: TGTGCCAGCTCACCAAGCGGGACCTACGAGCAGTACTTC. Its translation is CASSPSGTYEQYF.

The CDR3, as DNA: TGTGCCAGCAGTTTATTTGATCAGCCCCAGCATTTT. It is translated as CASSLFDQPQHF. V gene TRBV28 combines with J gene TRBJ1-5; unclear D gene. The CDR3 runs to 12 residues. The V gene's germline CDR1 is MDHEN and CDR2 SYDVKM. Trimming removed 1 base from V and 5 bases from J, with 3 bases in between.

The table lists this clone with a few counts. V is TRBV11-3 and J is TRBJ2-1; the D is unclear. The V end lost 2 bases, the J end lost 8 bases, and 7 bases lay between the germline ends. Germline-derived CDR1 and CDR2 are SGHNT and YENEEA. The CDR3 runs to 12 residues. This CDR3 reads CASSLSTYEQFF. CDR3 coding DNA: TGTGCCAGCAGCTTATCTACCTATGAGCAGTTCTTC.

The V gene is TRBV11-2, the J gene TRBJ2-1; 13 positions match TRBD2. CDR1 is SGHAT and CDR2 is FQNNGV in the germline V gene. The CDR3 is 16 residues long. Germline trimming cut 3 bases from V and 8 bases from J; bases unmatched to any gene: 7. The CDR3 reads CASSLWGTSGKDEQFF. For the CDR3, the DNA is TGTGCCAGCAGCTTGTGGGGGACTAGCGGGAAGGATGAGCAGTTCTTC.

The V and J genes are TRBV7-6 and TRBJ1-2; D is perhaps TRBD1 (5 bases). The CDR3 length is 14 residues. CDR1 is SGHVS and CDR2 is FNYEAQ in the germline V gene. V gave up 2 bases and J gave up 4 bases, with 11 bases separating them. The CDR3 bases are TGTGCCAGCAGCTTAAACAGGAGGGGCTATGGCTACACCTTC. Amino acids: CASSLNRRGYGYTF.